This TCR beta chain stems from a study of control samples from healthy donors and cancer patients. Per the germline V gene, CDR1 is SGDLS and CDR2 is YYNGEE. J gave up 10 bases and V 0 bases, and 6 bases lay outside the gene matches. The CDR3 runs to 15 residues. TCRdb's table, derived via immunoSEQ multiplex PCR, lists solely in-frame clones and lacks some. The sample holds approximately 140,000 clones; 70% to 90% are singletons and the top ten take roughly 8.7%. The clonotype comes from a woman in her twenties or thirties in good health. Sequencing was carried out using blood. The chain is built from TRBV9 and TRBJ2-1, with 11 bases identical to TRBD2. The CDR3 spells CASSVASGRTEEQFF. CDR3 nucleotides: TGTGCCAGCAGCGTAGCTAGCGGGAGGACGGAGGAGCAGTTCTTC.